This entry features one TCR beta chain sequence. Antigen unknown. Assay used: immunoSEQ multiplex PCR; TCRdb lists only in-frame clones, some missing. The top ten clones hold roughly 1.2% of a sample with under 300,000 clones, approximately 83% of them seen once. The sample is drawn from a study of cytomegalovirus exposure and HLA in healthy donors. Study-level findings and limits: Specificity for CMV antigens was confirmed in vitro for a few of the CMV-associated chains.

Looked up from germline, CDR1 is ENHRY and CDR2 is SYGVKD. The CDR3 spans 15 residues. Trimming pared 2 bases from V and 1 base from J, leaving 12 bases between. The receptor comes from a woman aged 25-40 years in good health and CMV-seropositive. The chain carries TRBV10-3 and TRBJ2-7; TRBD1 might be the D (6 bases). Sequencing was done on a sample of PBMCs. CDR3 amino acids: CAISEIIGGSYEQYF. The CDR3 DNA reads as TGTGCCATCAGTGAGATAATAGGGGGATCCTACGAGCAGTACTTC.